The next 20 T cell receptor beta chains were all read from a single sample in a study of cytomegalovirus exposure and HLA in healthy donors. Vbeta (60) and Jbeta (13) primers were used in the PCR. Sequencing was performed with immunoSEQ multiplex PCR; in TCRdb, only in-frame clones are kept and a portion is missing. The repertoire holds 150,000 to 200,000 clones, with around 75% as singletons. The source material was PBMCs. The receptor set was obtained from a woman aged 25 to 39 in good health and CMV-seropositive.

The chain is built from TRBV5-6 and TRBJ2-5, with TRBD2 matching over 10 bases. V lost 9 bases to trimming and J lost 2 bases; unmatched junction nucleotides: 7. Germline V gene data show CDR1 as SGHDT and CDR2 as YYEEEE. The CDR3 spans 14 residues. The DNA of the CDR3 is TGTGCCACCTTCAGCGGGGGGGGTCAAGAGACCCAGTACTTC. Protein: CATFSGGGQETQYF.

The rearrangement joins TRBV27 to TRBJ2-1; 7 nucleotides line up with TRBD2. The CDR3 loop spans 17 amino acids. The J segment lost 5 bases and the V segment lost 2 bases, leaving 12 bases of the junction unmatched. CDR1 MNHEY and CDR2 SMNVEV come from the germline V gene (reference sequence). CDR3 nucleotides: TGTGCCAGCAGTTTAGCGGGAGTAGCCGTGAAGGACAATGAGCAGTTCTTC. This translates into CASSLAGVAVKDNEQFF.

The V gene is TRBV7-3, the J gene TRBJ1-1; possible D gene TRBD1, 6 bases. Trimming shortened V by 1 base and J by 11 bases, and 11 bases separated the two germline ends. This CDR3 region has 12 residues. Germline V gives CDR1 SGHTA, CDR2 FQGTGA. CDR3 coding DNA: TGTGCCAGCAGCTTAAGAGGGGGGGAGGCTTTCTTT. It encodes CASSLRGGEAFF.

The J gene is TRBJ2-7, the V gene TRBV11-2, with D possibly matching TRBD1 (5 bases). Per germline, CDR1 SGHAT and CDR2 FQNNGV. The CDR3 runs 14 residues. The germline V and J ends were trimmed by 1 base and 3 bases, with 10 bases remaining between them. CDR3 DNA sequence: TGTGCCAGCAGCTTAGGGCTGGGGCTCTACGAGCAGTACTTC. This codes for CASSLGLGLYEQYF. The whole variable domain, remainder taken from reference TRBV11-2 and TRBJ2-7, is EAGVAQSPRYKIIEKRQSVAFWCNPISGHATLYWYQQILGQGPKLLIQFQNNGVVDDSQLPKDRFSAERLKGVDSTLKIQPAKLEDSAVYLCASSLGLGLYEQYFGPGTRLTVT.

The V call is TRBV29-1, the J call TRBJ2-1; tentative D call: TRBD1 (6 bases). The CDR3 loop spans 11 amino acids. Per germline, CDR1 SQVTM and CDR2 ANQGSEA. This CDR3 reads CRVQGFNEQFF. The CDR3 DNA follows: TGCAGGGTACAGGGATTCAATGAGCAGTTCTTC.

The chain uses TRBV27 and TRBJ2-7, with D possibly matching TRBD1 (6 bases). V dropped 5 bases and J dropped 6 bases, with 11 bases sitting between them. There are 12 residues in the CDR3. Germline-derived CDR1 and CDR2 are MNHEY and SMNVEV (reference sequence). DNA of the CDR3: TGTGCCAGCAGTGTCCTGGGGGCCGAGCAGTACTTC. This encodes CASSVLGAEQYF.

In DNA, the CDR3 is TGTGCCAGTAGTATCGACAGGGCTAACTATGGCTACACCTTC. Protein sequence: CASSIDRANYGYTF. This chain connects TRBV19 to TRBJ1-2; 7 bases are shared with TRBD1. CDR1 is LNHDA, CDR2 SQIVND, per germline (reference sequence). The trim removed 3 bases at V and 0 bases at J, leaving 1 base unmatched. The CDR3 has 14 amino acids.

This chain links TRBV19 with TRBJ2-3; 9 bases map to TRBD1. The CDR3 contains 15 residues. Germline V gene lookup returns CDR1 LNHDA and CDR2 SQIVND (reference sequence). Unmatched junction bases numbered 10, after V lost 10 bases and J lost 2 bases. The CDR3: CATTGQGSPTDTQYF. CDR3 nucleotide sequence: TGTGCCACAACGGGACAGGGCTCCCCCACAGATACGCAGTATTTT.

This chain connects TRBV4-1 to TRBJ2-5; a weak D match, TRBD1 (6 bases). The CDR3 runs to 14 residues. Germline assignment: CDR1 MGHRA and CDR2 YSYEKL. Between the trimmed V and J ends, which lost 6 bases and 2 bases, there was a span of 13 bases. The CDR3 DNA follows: TGCGCCAGCAGGCGTACAGGGTTGCAAGAGACCCAGTACTTC. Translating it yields CASRRTGLQETQYF.

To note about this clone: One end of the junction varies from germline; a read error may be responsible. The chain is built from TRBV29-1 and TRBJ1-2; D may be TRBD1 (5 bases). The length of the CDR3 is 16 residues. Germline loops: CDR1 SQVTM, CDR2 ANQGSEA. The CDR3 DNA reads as TGCAGCGTTGAGGTTTTACAATGGGGGGGGGTGTATGCCTACACCTTC. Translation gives CSVEVLQWGGVYAYTF.

The CDR3 region has the DNA TGCAGCGTTGAAGGCGGTGAACAGGGGGAGCGAGAGACCCAGTACTTC. As protein: CSVEGGEQGERETQYF. The rearrangement joins TRBV29-1 to TRBJ2-5; 8 nucleotides match TRBD1. J gave up 4 bases and V 1 base, and 11 bases lay outside the gene matches. Germline assignment: CDR1 SQVTM and CDR2 ANQGSEA. CDR3 size: 16 residues.

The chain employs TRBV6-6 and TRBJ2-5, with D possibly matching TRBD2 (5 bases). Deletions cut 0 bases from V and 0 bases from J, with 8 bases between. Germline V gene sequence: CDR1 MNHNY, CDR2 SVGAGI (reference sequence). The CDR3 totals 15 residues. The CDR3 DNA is TGTGCCAGCAGTTACTCGTGGAGGAACCAAGAGACCCAGTACTTC. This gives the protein CASSYSWRNQETQYF.

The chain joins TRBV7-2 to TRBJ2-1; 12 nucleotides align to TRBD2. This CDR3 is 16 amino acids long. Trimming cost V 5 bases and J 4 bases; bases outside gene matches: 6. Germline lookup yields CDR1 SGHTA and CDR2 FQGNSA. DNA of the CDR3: TGTGCCAGCAGCATGAGACTAGCGGGAGCGTACAATGAGCAGTTCTTC. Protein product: CASSMRLAGAYNEQFF.

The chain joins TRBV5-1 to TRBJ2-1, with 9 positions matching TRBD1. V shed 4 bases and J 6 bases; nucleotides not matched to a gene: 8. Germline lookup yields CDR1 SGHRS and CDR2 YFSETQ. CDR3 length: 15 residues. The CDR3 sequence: CASSVPGTGFNEQFF. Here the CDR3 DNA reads TGCGCCAGCAGCGTACCCGGGACAGGGTTCAATGAGCAGTTCTTC.

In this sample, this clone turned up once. Written as DNA, the CDR3 is TGTGCCAGCAGCTTGGCCATAATAGACACCGGGGAGCTGTTTTTT. It specifies CASSLAIIDTGELFF. J is TRBJ2-2 and V is TRBV5-4; no firm D call. Germline V lookup: CDR1 SGHNT, CDR2 YYREEE (reference sequence). The CDR3 totals 15 residues. Trimming cost V 0 bases and J 3 bases, with 9 bases left between them.

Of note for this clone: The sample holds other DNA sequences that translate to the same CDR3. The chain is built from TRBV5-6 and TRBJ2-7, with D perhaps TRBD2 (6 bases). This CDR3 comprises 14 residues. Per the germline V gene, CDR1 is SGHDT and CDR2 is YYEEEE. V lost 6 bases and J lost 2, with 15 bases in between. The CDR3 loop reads CASTLGDWTYEQYF. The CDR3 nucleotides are TGTGCCAGCACCCTGGGGGACTGGACCTACGAGCAGTACTTC.

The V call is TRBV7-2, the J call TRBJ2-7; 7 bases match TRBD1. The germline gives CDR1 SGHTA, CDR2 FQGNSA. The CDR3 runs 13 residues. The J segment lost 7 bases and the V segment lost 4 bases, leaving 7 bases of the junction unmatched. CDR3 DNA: TGTGCCAGCAGCTCCGGACAGGTGAGGGAGCAGTACTTC. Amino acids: CASSSGQVREQYF.

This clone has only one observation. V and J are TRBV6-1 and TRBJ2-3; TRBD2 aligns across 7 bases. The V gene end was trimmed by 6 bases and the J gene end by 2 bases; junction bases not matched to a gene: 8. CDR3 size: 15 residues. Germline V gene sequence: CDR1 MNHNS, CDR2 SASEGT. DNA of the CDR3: TGTGCCAGCAGGGCAATAGCGGGCCCCACAGATACGCAGTATTTT. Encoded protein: CASRAIAGPTDTQYF.

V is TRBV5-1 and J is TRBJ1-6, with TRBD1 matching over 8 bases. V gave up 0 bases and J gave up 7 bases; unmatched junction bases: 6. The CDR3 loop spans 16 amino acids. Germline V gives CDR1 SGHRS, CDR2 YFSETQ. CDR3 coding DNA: TGCGCCAGCAGCTTGGGCCCGGGACAGGTCAATTCACCCCTCCACTTT. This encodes CASSLGPGQVNSPLHF.

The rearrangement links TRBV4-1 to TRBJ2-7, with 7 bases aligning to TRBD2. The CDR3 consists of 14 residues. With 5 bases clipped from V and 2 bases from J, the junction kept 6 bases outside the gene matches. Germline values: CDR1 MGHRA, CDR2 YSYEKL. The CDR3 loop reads CASSSLAEAYEQYF. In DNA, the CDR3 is TGCGCCAGCAGCTCTCTAGCGGAGGCCTACGAGCAGTACTTC.